The entry below describes one T cell receptor (beta chain). This sample is drawn from a study of blood T cell repertoires in COVID-19. In the study overall: Acute and convalescent COVID-19 specimens originated in the United States, Italy and Spain. In each case, the material was cDNA or gDNA derived from T cells, B-cell-depleted T cells, or PBMCs.

V was shortened by 0 bases and J by 7 bases, with 10 bases between the two germline ends. Germline CDR1 is LGHDT and CDR2 is YNNKEL (reference sequence). There are 15 residues in the CDR3. Per the original methods: Counts of nucleated cells, estimated from reference gene primer amplification, were obtained. The data were produced by immunoSEQ multiplex PCR, yet TCRdb's version contains in-frame clones alone and is incomplete. The DNA gave D and trimming, while V, J and clone size come from that table. Of around 98,000 clones in the sample, about 80% were seen once. The rearrangement uses TRBV3-1 (or the pseudogene TRBV3-2) and TRBJ1-6; D is ambiguous. The sample taken for sequencing was peripheral blood. The TCR was taken from a man between 65 and 79 years old with acute or convalescent COVID-19. The CDR3 here is CASSQESGRNSPLHF. CDR3 nucleotide sequence: TGTGCCAGCAGCCAAGAATCTGGGAGGAATTCACCCCTCCACTTT.